This entry lists 23 T cell receptor beta chains sequenced from one sample in a study of regulatory T cells in long-lasting Graves disease. Time point meaning: persistent/refractory GD, antithyroid drugs over 5 years with positive TRAb. Isolated PBMC RNA provided the starting material for the TCR library. Arm-PCR of CDR3 regions and iRepertoire HTBI primers were used to build TCR beta libraries. TCRdb reprocessed the multiplex PCR reads via MiXCR and lists one record per CDR3 protein. The table shows around 460,000 distinct CDR3 sequences, with about 20% occurring only once. The input for sequencing was peripheral blood mononuclear cells (PBMCs), taken when the disease was refractory, from a patient treated with antithyroid drugs. Receptors were obtained from a female donor with Graves disease.

This clonotype was recorded many times. The junction and the germline gene differ at one end; a read error may be behind it. V and J are TRBV12-3 or TRBV12-4 and TRBJ2-5, with TRBD1 identical over 7 bases. The CDR3 spans 15 residues. CDR3 region: CASSSFRDSQETQYF. The CDR3 DNA follows: TGTGCCAGCAGTTCGTTCCGGGACAGCCAAGAGACCCAATACTTC.

With respect to this clonotype: Relative to the germline gene, one junction end is altered; a read error may explain this. The rearrangement links TRBV7-9 to TRBJ2-2; D not resolved. Per the germline V gene, CDR1 is SEHNR and CDR2 is FQNEAQ (reference sequence). This CDR3 has 15 residues. CDR3 loop: CAGSKITGDTGELFF. As DNA, the CDR3 is TGTGCCGGCAGCAAGATCACTGGAGACACCGGGGAGCTGTTTTTT.

The gene calls are TRBV7-2 and TRBJ1-5; D gene ambiguous. Germline loops: CDR1 SGHTA, CDR2 FQGNSA. The V end was cut by 5 bases, the J end by 0 bases, with 11 bases between. This CDR3 is 15 amino acids long. CDR3 in amino acids: CASSPTVDSNQPQHF. Here the CDR3 DNA reads TGTGCCAGCAGCCCCACAGTCGATAGCAATCAGCCCCAGCATTTT.

The chain joins TRBV2 to TRBJ1-1; D unclear. This CDR3 is built from 13 residues. Germline CDR1 SNHLY, CDR2 FYNNEI. Trimming pared 6 bases from V and 2 bases from J, leaving 10 bases between. CDR3 coding DNA: TGTGCCAGCAGCCGCCTTTATAACACTGAAGCTTTCTTT. It yields the protein CASSRLYNTEAFF.

The rearrangement uses TRBV9 and TRBJ1-6, with D possibly being TRBD1 (5 bases). Trimming shortened V by 4 bases and J by 7 bases, and 15 bases separated the two germline ends. In germline, CDR1 is SGDLS, CDR2 YYNGEE. The CDR3 runs 15 residues. The CDR3 sequence: CASSLRGTGNSPLHF. The CDR3 DNA reads TGTGCCAGCAGCCTCCGAGGGACGGGGAATTCACCCCTCCACTTT.

This clonotype was seen ten or more times. This chain joins TRBV6-1 and TRBJ1-2; 7 nucleotides align to TRBD1. V dropped 5 bases and J dropped 3; count of bases not matched to a gene: 3. Germline loops: CDR1 MNHNS, CDR2 SASEGT. The CDR3 length is 13 residues. As DNA, the CDR3 is TGTGCCAGCAGTCGACAGGGCTACTATGGCTACACCTTC. Translation: CASSRQGYYGYTF.

This clonotype was counted ten times or more. The chain links TRBV2 to TRBJ1-2; D unresolved. V was trimmed by 3 bases and J by 6 bases, leaving 14 bases between them. Germline V gene lookup returns CDR1 SNHLY and CDR2 FYNNEI. The CDR3 has 14 amino acids. For the CDR3, the DNA is TGTGCCAGCAGTGAGGTTGGGTTTCGGCATGGCTACACCTTC. Translation gives CASSEVGFRHGYTF.

This clonotype was seen repeatedly, ten times or more. V and J are TRBV7-2 and TRBJ2-7, with TRBD2 matching over 9 bases. Trimming cost V 4 bases and J 4 bases; bases outside gene matches: 5. From germline, CDR1 is SGHTA and CDR2 FQGNSA. This CDR3 has 14 residues. The CDR3 loop reads CASSSSGAGYEQYF. CDR3 nucleotide sequence: TGTGCCAGCAGCTCTAGCGGGGCGGGATACGAGCAGTACTTC.

This clonotype was picked up a small number of times. The chain is built from TRBV20-1 and TRBJ2-7, with 7 nucleotides matching TRBD1. The V gene's germline CDR1 is DFQATT and CDR2 SNEGSKA (reference sequence). V trimming: 4 bases; J trimming: 5 bases; junction bases outside the gene matches: 8. The CDR3 sequence is 13 residues long. The CDR3 coding sequence is TGCAGTGCTAAAAAGACAGGGATGAACGAGCAGTACTTC. This translates into CSAKKTGMNEQYF.

Points on this clonotype: A read error may explain this, as a much larger clone is one base away. The rearrangement uses TRBV7-9 and TRBJ1-2; 9 nucleotides match TRBD1. V was clipped by 2 bases and J by 6 bases; unmatched bases: 19. This CDR3 spans 19 amino acids. In germline, CDR1 is SEHNR, CDR2 FQNEAQ (reference sequence). CDR3: CASSLRTGEPRNLNHGYTF. The CDR3, as DNA: TGTGCCAGCAGCTTACGGACAGGGGAACCCAGAAACCTAAACCATGGCTACACCTTC. The complete variable domain, with remaining parts taken from reference TRBV7-9 and TRBJ1-2, reads DTGVSQNPRHKITKRGQNVTFRCDPISEHNRLYWYRQTLGQGPEFLTYFQNEAQLEKSRLLSDRFSAERPKGSFSTLEIQRTEQGDSAMYLCASSLRTGEPRNLNHGYTFGSGTRLTVV.

The gene calls are TRBV30 and TRBJ1-4; D is ambiguous. This CDR3 is built from 10 residues. Germline lookup yields CDR1 GTSNPN and CDR2 SVGIG (reference sequence). V lost 6 bases and J 4 bases, leaving 3 bases between the germline ends. The CDR3 region is CACSNEKLFF. CDR3 nucleotides: TGTGCCTGTAGTAATGAAAAACTGTTTTTT.

The genes are TRBV3-1 and TRBJ1-1; the D gene is possibly TRBD1 (5 bases). This CDR3 comprises 15 residues. The germline V gene has CDR1 LGHDT and CDR2 YNNKEL (reference sequence). Trimming took off 3 bases at V and 5 bases at J, with 16 bases between the two ends. The CDR3 is CASSHSGPGETEAFF. The CDR3 DNA reads as TGTGCCAGCAGCCACTCAGGCCCGGGGGAAACTGAAGCTTTCTTT.

There are many counts of this clonotype. The V and J genes are TRBV5-1 and TRBJ2-4; no clear D. With 3 bases removed from V and 7 bases from J, the gap between germline ends came to 14 bases. The germline V gene encodes CDR1 SGHRS and CDR2 YFSETQ. The CDR3 has 14 residues. In DNA form, the CDR3 reads TGCGCCAGCAGCTCCCGTTCGATGGAGAACATTCAGTACTTC. Amino acid sequence: CASSSRSMENIQYF.

Regarding this clonotype: A much larger clone differs from this one at a single base, so this may be a read error. V is TRBV28 and J is TRBJ1-1, with 10 bases identical to TRBD1. The CDR3 consists of 15 residues. Germline V gives CDR1 MDHEN, CDR2 SYDVKM. Here the CDR3 DNA reads TGTACCAGCAAAAGACAGGGGGCGCGGAACACTGAAGCTTTCTTT. Translation: CTSKRQGARNTEAFF.

The rearrangement joins TRBV5-1 to TRBJ1-1; D remains unclear. CDR1 is SGHRS and CDR2 is YFSETQ in the germline V gene. This CDR3 contains 17 residues. The germline V and J ends were trimmed by 0 bases and 4 bases, with 19 bases remaining between them. CDR3 DNA sequence: TGCGCCAGCAGCTTGGGTAGGAGTTCTGGGCTATTCACTGAAGCTTTCTTT. Protein: CASSLGRSSGLFTEAFF. Using reference TRBV5-1 and TRBJ1-1 for the parts outside the CDR3, the full variable domain is KAGVTQTPRYLIKTRGQQVTLSCSPISGHRSVSWYQQTPGQGLQFLFEYFSETQRNKGNFPGRFSGRQFSNSRSEMNVSTLELGDSALYLCASSLGRSSGLFTEAFFGQGTRLTVV.

This clonotype was picked up a small number of times. V is TRBV20-1 and J is TRBJ1-5, with D uncertain. The CDR3 loop spans 11 amino acids. With 5 bases removed from V and 3 bases from J, the gap between germline ends came to 5 bases. Germline CDR1 DFQATT, CDR2 SNEGSKA (reference sequence). The CDR3: CSADSNQPQHF. In nucleotides, the CDR3 is TGCAGTGCTGACTCCAATCAGCCCCAGCATTTT.

This clonotype was detected ten times or more. The rearrangement uses TRBV20-1 and TRBJ1-5; no clear D. Trimming left V 3 bases short and J 0 bases short, with 12 bases between. Germline lookup yields CDR1 DFQATT and CDR2 SNEGSKA (reference sequence). There are 15 residues in the CDR3. The CDR3 sequence is CSASGGVNSNQPQHF. The CDR3 nucleotides are TGCAGTGCTAGTGGTGGGGTAAATAGCAATCAGCCCCAGCATTTT.

This clonotype was seen ten or more times. V is TRBV7-3 and J is TRBJ2-5; D is unclear. V gave up 10 bases and J gave up 7 bases, with 10 bases separating them. The CDR3 loop spans 10 amino acids. CDR1 SGHTA and CDR2 FQGTGA come from the germline V gene. CDR3 sequence reads: CATHEVTQYF. The CDR3 DNA follows: TGTGCCACCCACGAGGTGACCCAGTACTTC. The full variable domain, rest sourced from reference TRBV7-3 and TRBJ2-5, is GAGVSQTPSNKVTEKGKYVELRCDPISGHTALYWYRQSLGQGPEFLIYFQGTGAADDSGLPNDRFFAVRPEGSVSTLKIQRTERGDSAVYLCATHEVTQYFGPGTRLLVL.

In this sample, this clonotype turned up many times. V and J are TRBV20-1 and TRBJ2-7, with 7 bases fitting TRBD2. CDR3 length: 13 residues. Germline lookup yields CDR1 DFQATT and CDR2 SNEGSKA (reference sequence). Unmatched junction bases numbered 5, after V lost 6 bases and J lost 0 bases. CDR3 nucleotide sequence: TGCAGTGCGCGTGAGCGGGACTCCTACGAGCAGTACTTC. It yields the protein CSARERDSYEQYF.

This CDR3 is CASSLAPGLQETQYF. DNA of the CDR3: TGTGCCAGCAGCTTAGCACCTGGATTACAAGAGACCCAGTACTTC. The chain is built from TRBV7-9 and TRBJ2-5; unclear D gene. The germline V and J ends were trimmed by 0 bases and 2 bases, with 10 bases remaining between them. Germline loops: CDR1 SEHNR, CDR2 FQNEAQ (reference sequence). This CDR3 region has 15 residues.

This clonotype was counted many times. The chain joins TRBV6-2 or TRBV6-3 to TRBJ2-5; 9 nucleotides match TRBD1. CDR1 is MNHEY, CDR2 SVGEGT, per germline. The CDR3 contains 14 residues. The V and J ends lost 6 bases and 3 bases, in that order; junction bases with no gene match: 5. CDR3 in DNA: TGTGCCAGCAGAGGGGGACAGGGAGAAGAGACCCAGTACTTC. Its translation: CASRGGQGEETQYF.

V is TRBV25-1 and J is TRBJ1-1; D not resolved. The germline gives CDR1 MGHDK, CDR2 SYGVNS. The CDR3 is 12 amino acids. The V end lost 3 bases, the J end lost 3 bases, and 5 bases lay between the germline ends. For the CDR3, the DNA is TGTGCCAGCAGTGACCAGTACACTGAAGCTTTCTTT. This translates into CASSDQYTEAFF.

This clonotype was detected many times. The J gene is TRBJ1-2, the V gene TRBV7-8, with D possibly matching TRBD1 (5 bases). The ends were cut back, 5 bases at V and 6 bases at J, with 16 bases in the middle. CDR1 and CDR2 (germline): SGHVS, FQNEAQ. There are 14 residues in the CDR3. In DNA, the CDR3 is TGTGCCAGCAGCCGCGTTGTGGGGGGGGATGGCTACACCTTC. Translation: CASSRVVGGDGYTF.